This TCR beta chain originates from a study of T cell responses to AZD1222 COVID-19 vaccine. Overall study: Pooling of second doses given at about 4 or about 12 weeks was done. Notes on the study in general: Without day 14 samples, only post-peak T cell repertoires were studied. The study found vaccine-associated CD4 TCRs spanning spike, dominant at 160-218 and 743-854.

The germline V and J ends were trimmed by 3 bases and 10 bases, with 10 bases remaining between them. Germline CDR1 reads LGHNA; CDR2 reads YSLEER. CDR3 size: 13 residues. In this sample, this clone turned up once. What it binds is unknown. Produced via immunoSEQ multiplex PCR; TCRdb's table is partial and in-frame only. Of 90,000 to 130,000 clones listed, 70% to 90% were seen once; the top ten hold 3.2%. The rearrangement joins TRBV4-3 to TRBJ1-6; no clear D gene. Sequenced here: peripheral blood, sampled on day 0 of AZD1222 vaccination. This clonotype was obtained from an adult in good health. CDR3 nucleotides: TGCGCCAGCAGCCATATGGGAAACTCACCCCTCCACTTT. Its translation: CASSHMGNSPLHF.